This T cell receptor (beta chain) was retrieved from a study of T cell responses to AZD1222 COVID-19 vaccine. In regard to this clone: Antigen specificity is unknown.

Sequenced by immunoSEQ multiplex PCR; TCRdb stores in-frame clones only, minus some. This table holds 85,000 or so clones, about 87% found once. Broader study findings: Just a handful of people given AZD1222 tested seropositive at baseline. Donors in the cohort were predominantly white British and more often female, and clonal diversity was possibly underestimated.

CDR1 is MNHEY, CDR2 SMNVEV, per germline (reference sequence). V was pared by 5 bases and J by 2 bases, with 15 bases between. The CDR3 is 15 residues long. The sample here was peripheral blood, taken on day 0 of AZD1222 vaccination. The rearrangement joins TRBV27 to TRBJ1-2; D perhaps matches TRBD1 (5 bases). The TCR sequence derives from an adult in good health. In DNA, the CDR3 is TGTGCCAGCAGTGAAGTGGGGGTCCCAAACTATGGCTACACCTTC. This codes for CASSEVGVPNYGYTF.